Below are 19 T cell receptor beta chains sequenced from a single sample in a study of blood T cell repertoires in COVID-19. Libraries were prepared by immunoSEQ multiplex PCR; TCRdb keeps only in-frame clonotypes and omits some of them. The data hold about 200,000 clones, with roughly four fifths observed a single time. Sequencing was done on a sample of peripheral blood. These receptors were taken from a human donor with acute or convalescent COVID-19. The donor label of this sample is uncertain.

The chain employs TRBV9 and TRBJ2-4; a possible D gene is TRBD1 (5 bases). V was trimmed by 4 bases and J by 0 bases, leaving 20 bases between them. Germline assignment: CDR1 SGDLS and CDR2 YYNGEE. This CDR3 has 18 amino acids. The CDR3 here is CASSHNPQETLAKNIQYF. The CDR3 DNA reads as TGTGCCAGCAGCCACAACCCACAGGAAACTTTAGCCAAAAACATTCAGTACTTC.

V gene TRBV7-2 combines with J gene TRBJ2-4; weak D call: TRBD2 (5 bases). This CDR3 region has 17 residues. Germline V lookup: CDR1 SGHTA, CDR2 FQGNSA. V shed 6 bases and J shed 3 bases, with 21 bases lying between them. CDR3 DNA sequence: TGTGCCAGCAGTTCGAACCCGGCGGGTGGTGTCAAAAACATTCAGTACTTC. Translating it yields CASSSNPAGGVKNIQYF.

This chain connects TRBV12-3 or TRBV12-4 to TRBJ2-7, with TRBD2 matching over 9 bases. V was clipped by 7 bases and J by 7 bases; unmatched bases: 8. The CDR3 totals 13 residues. CDR3 protein: CASTSGTSWEQYF. CDR3 nucleotides: TGTGCCAGCACCTCCGGGACTAGCTGGGAGCAGTACTTC.

V gene TRBV14 combines with J gene TRBJ2-7, with D tentatively TRBD1 (5 bases). Deletions cut 4 bases from V and 2 bases from J, with 12 bases between. The germline CDR1 and CDR2 sequences are SGHDN and FVKESK. The CDR3 totals 14 residues. The CDR3 DNA reads as TGTGCCAGCAGCCTACTCGACAGAACCTACGAGCAGTACTTC. It codes for CASSLLDRTYEQYF.

The gene calls are TRBV30 and TRBJ2-3; TRBD1 matches at 9 bases. CDR3 size: 16 residues. The germline V gene encodes CDR1 GTSNPN and CDR2 SVGIG (reference sequence). V lost 1 base and J lost 3; bases outside the gene matches: 8. The CDR3 nucleotides read TGTGCCTGGAGTGGCAGACAGGGGGTGAGGACAGATACGCAGTATTTT. Protein sequence: CAWSGRQGVRTDTQYF.

The V gene is TRBV12-3 or TRBV12-4, the J gene TRBJ2-7; the D gene is possibly TRBD2 (6 bases). This CDR3 comprises 13 residues. The germline V and J ends were trimmed by 5 bases and 4 bases, with 12 bases remaining between them. The chain's CDR3 is CASSRDWGYEQYF. CDR3 bases: TGTGCCAGCAGTCGGGACTGGGGATACGAGCAGTACTTC.

The chain has TRBV9 and TRBJ2-7; TRBD2 matches at 10 bases. V shed 2 bases, J shed 4 bases, and the junction held 6 bases outside the gene matches. Germline CDR1 reads SGDLS; CDR2 reads YYNGEE. This CDR3 is built from 15 residues. The CDR3: CASSVTAGGPYEQYF. CDR3 coding DNA: TGTGCCAGCAGCGTCACAGCGGGAGGGCCGTACGAGCAGTACTTC.

This clone was recorded a few times. The chain uses TRBV10-1 and TRBJ2-2; 16 bases match TRBD2. From germline, CDR1 is WNHNN and CDR2 SYGVQD (reference sequence). This CDR3 spans 19 amino acids. Trimming cost V 9 bases and J 2 bases; bases outside gene matches: 12. In nucleotides, the CDR3 is TGCGCCAGTTACTTCCCGGGACTAGCGGGAGGGCCTAACACCGGGGAGCTGTTTTTT. Translation gives CASYFPGLAGGPNTGELFF.

The chain combines TRBV3-1 (or the pseudogene TRBV3-2) with TRBJ2-7; TRBD2 agrees at 10 bases. Germline assignment: CDR1 LGHDT and CDR2 YNNKEL (reference sequence). The junction had 6 bases not matched to a gene; V was cut back by 5 bases and J by 2 bases. This CDR3 region has 15 residues. CDR3 residues: CASSRGLAATYEQYF. The CDR3 DNA is TGTGCCAGCAGCAGAGGACTAGCGGCCACCTACGAGCAGTACTTC.

This chain links TRBV18 with TRBJ2-7; the match to TRBD2 covers 13 bases. Germline V CDR1 and CDR2: KGHSH, LQKENI. The CDR3 sequence is 14 residues long. The J segment lost 4 bases and the V segment lost 5 bases, leaving 2 bases of the junction unmatched. Written as DNA, the CDR3 is TGTGCCAGCTCAGGGACTAGCGGGAATTACGAGCAGTACTTC. This encodes CASSGTSGNYEQYF.

CDR3 protein: CASSYGQFNVLTF. The CDR3, as DNA: TGTGCCAGCAGTTACGGACAGTTCAACGTCCTGACTTTC. This sequence joins TRBV6-2 or TRBV6-3 and TRBJ2-6, with a weak D call TRBD1 (6 bases). Germline V lookup: CDR1 MNHEY, CDR2 SVGEGT. V was pared by 2 bases and J by 9 bases, with 8 bases between. The CDR3 has 13 amino acids.

The V and J genes are TRBV27 and TRBJ2-6; TRBD2 is a possible D gene (6 bases). From germline, CDR1 is MNHEY and CDR2 SMNVEV (reference sequence). This CDR3 comprises 15 residues. V shed 3 bases and J shed 1 base, with 7 bases lying between them. The CDR3 region has the DNA TGTGCCAGCAGTTTTGCGGGATCTGGGGCCAACGTCCTGACTTTC. This encodes CASSFAGSGANVLTF.

This chain links TRBV7-3 with TRBJ2-1; maybe TRBD2 (5 bases). The V and J ends lost 2 bases and 1 base respectively, with 6 bases between them. The CDR3 consists of 14 residues. Germline CDR1 SGHTA, CDR2 FQGTGA. In DNA form, the CDR3 reads TGTGCCAGCAGCTTAGGCGGGTCCTACAATGAGCAGTTCTTC. Translated, it gives CASSLGGSYNEQFF.

The chain employs TRBV18 and TRBJ1-5; unclear D gene. V was shortened by 6 bases and J by 0 bases, with 9 bases between the two germline ends. The CDR3 sequence is 14 residues long. Germline V gives CDR1 KGHSH, CDR2 LQKENI. Here the CDR3 DNA reads TGTGCCAGCTCCCCTGAGCGTAGCAATCAGCCCCAGCATTTT. Its translation is CASSPERSNQPQHF.

This sequence joins TRBV9 and TRBJ2-5, with D possibly TRBD1 on 5 matching bases. This CDR3 comprises 19 residues. V was shortened by 0 bases and J by 2 bases, with 23 bases between the two germline ends. From germline, CDR1 is SGDLS and CDR2 YYNGEE. The CDR3 loop reads CASSVATPVHQGVQETQYF. As DNA, the CDR3 is TGTGCCAGCAGCGTAGCCACACCTGTCCACCAGGGCGTACAAGAGACCCAGTACTTC.

Only one count was recorded for this clone. The chain links TRBV18 to TRBJ1-4; TRBD1 might be the D (5 bases). The CDR3 loop spans 18 amino acids. Germline CDR1 reads KGHSH; CDR2 reads LQKENI. Trimming took off 0 bases at V and 6 bases at J, with 20 bases between the two ends. CDR3 in DNA: TGTGCCAGCTCACCACCGAATGGATTTGTGGGGGAGGATGAAAAACTGTTTTTT. It yields the protein CASSPPNGFVGEDEKLFF.

This chain connects TRBV10-3 to TRBJ1-5; the match to TRBD1 covers 7 bases. Germline V gene data show CDR1 as ENHRY and CDR2 as SYGVKD. Trimming took 5 bases from V and 2 from J; bases not matched to a gene: 6. This CDR3 is 15 amino acids long. The CDR3 is CAISIGTDGNQPQHF. In nucleotides, the CDR3 is TGTGCCATCAGTATAGGGACAGATGGCAATCAGCCCCAGCATTTT.

The genes are TRBV2 and TRBJ2-2; no definite D call. The CDR3 is 15 residues long. Germline V gene sequence: CDR1 SNHLY, CDR2 FYNNEI. The germline V and J ends were trimmed by 6 bases and 4 bases, with 15 bases remaining between them. In DNA form, the CDR3 reads TGTGCCAGCAGATCCCGGGTCTTGGGCACCGGGGAGCTGTTTTTT. As protein: CASRSRVLGTGELFF.

The chain has TRBV9 and TRBJ1-6; the D is unclear. V was trimmed by 0 bases and J by 9 bases, leaving 10 bases between them. The germline V gene has CDR1 SGDLS and CDR2 YYNGEE. This CDR3 has 14 amino acids. The CDR3 coding sequence is TGTGCCAGCAGCGTAGGGATCACAGTTTCACCCCTCCACTTT. It encodes CASSVGITVSPLHF.